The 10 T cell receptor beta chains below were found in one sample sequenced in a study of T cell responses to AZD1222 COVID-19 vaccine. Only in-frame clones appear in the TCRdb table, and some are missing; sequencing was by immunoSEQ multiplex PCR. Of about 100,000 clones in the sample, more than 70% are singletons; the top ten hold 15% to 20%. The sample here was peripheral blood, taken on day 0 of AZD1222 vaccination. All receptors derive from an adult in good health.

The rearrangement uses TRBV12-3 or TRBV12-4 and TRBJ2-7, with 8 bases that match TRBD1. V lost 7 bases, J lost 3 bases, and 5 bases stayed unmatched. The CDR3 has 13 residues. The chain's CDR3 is CASTRGLLYEQYF. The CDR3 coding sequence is TGTGCCAGCACCAGGGGGCTGCTCTACGAGCAGTACTTC.

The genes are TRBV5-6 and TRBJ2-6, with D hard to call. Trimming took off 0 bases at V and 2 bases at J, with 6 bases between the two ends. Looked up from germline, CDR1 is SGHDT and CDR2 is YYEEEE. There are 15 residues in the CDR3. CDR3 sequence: CASSLGGTGANVLTF. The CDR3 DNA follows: TGTGCCAGCAGCTTGGGTGGCACTGGGGCCAACGTCCTGACTTTC.

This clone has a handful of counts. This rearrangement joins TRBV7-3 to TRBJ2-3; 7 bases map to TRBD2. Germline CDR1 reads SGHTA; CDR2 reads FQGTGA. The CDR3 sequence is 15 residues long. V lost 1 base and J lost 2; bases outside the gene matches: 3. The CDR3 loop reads CASSLSGDYTDTQYF. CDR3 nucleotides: TGTGCCAGCAGCTTAAGTGGGGACTACACAGATACGCAGTATTTT.

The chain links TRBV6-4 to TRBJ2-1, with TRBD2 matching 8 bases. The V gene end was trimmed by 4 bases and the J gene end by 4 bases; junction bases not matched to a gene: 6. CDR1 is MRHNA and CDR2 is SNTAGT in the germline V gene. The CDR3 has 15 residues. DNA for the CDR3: TGTGCCAGCAGTGTGTCTAGCGGGCCATACAATGAGCAGTTCTTC. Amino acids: CASSVSSGPYNEQFF.

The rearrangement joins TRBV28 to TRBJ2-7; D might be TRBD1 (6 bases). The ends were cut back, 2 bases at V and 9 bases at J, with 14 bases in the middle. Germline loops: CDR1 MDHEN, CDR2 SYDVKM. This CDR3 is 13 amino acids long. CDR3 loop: CASSLNRVGAQYF. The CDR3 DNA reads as TGTGCCAGCAGTTTAAACAGGGTCGGAGCGCAGTACTTC.

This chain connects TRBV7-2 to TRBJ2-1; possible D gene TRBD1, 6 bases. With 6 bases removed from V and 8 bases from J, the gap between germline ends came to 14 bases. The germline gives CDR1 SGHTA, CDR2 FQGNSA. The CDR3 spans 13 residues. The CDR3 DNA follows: TGTGCCAGCAGTACAGGGTTGGACTATGAGCAGTTCTTC. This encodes CASSTGLDYEQFF.

CDR3 amino acids: CASSLSGTGWAEAFF. The CDR3 DNA reads TGTGCCAGCAGCTTATCCGGGACAGGGTGGGCTGAAGCTTTCTTT. The rearrangement uses TRBV11-3 and TRBJ1-1, with TRBD1 identical over 9 bases. The CDR3 consists of 15 residues. V shed 2 bases, J shed 6 bases, and the junction held 7 bases outside the gene matches. CDR1 is SGHNT, CDR2 YENEEA, per germline. Filled out from reference TRBV11-3 and TRBJ1-1, the complete variable domain reads EAGVVQSPRYKIIEKKQPVAFWCNPISGHNTLYWYLQNLGQGPELLIRYENEEAVDDSQLPKDRFSAERLKGVDSTLKIQPAELGDSAVYLCASSLSGTGWAEAFFGQGTRLTVV.

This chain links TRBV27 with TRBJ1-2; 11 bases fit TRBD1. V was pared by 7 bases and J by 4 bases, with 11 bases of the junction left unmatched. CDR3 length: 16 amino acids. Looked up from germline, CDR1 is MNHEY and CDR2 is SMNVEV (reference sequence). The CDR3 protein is CASTRAGQGVGYGYTF. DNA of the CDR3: TGTGCCAGCACCCGGGCGGGACAGGGGGTTGGCTATGGCTACACCTTC.

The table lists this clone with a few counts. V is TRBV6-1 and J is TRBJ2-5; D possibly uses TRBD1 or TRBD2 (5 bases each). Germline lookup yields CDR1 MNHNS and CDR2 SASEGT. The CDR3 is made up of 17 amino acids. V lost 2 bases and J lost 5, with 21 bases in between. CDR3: CASSEMRSVRGGETQYF. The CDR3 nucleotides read TGTGCCAGCAGTGAAATGCGCTCAGTTAGGGGCGGGGAGACCCAGTACTTC.

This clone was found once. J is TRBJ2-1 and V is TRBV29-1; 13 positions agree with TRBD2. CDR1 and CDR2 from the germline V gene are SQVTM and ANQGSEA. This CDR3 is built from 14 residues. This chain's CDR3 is CMVKRTSGSGEQFF. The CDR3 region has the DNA TGCATGGTCAAGCGGACTAGCGGGAGTGGTGAGCAGTTCTTC.